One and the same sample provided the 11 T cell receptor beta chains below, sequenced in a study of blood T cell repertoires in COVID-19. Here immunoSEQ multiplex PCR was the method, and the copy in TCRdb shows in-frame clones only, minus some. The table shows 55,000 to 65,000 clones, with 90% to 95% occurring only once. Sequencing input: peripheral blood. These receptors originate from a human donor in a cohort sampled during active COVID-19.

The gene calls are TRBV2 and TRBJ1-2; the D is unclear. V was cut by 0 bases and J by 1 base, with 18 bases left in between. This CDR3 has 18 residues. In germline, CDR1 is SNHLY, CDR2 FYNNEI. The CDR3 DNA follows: TGTGCCAGCAGTGAAGCGCTTCCAACCGCGAAACGTAACTATGGCTACACCTTC. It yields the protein CASSEALPTAKRNYGYTF.

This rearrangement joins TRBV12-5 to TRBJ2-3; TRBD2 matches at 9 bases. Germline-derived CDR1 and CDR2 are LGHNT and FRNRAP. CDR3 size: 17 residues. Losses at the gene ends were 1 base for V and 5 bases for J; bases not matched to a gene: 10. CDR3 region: CASGLDPPGLARDTQYF. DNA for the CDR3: TGTGCTAGTGGTTTGGACCCCCCGGGACTAGCAAGAGATACGCAGTATTTT.

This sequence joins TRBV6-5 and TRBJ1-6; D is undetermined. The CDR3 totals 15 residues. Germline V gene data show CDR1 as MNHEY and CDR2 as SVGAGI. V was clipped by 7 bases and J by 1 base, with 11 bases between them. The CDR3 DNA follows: TGTGCCAGCACCGAGAGAGGGTCCTATAATTCACCCCTCCACTTT. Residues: CASTERGSYNSPLHF.

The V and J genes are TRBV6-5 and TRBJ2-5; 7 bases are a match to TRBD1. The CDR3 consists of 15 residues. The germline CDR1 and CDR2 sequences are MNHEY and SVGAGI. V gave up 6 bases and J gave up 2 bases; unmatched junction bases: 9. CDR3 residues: CASSTSWDSQETQYF. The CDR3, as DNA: TGTGCCAGCAGCACCTCATGGGACAGTCAAGAGACCCAGTACTTC.

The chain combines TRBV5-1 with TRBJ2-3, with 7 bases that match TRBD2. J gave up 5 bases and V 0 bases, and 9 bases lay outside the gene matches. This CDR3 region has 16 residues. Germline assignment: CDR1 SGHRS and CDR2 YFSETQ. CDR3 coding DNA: TGCGCCAGCAGCTTGGATAACGGGGGGTCGGGAGATACGCAGTATTTT. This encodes CASSLDNGGSGDTQYF. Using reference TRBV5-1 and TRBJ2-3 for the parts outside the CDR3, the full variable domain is KAGVTQTPRYLIKTRGQQVTLSCSPISGHRSVSWYQQTPGQGLQFLFEYFSETQRNKGNFPGRFSGRQFSNSRSEMNVSTLELGDSALYLCASSLDNGGSGDTQYFGPGTRLTVL.

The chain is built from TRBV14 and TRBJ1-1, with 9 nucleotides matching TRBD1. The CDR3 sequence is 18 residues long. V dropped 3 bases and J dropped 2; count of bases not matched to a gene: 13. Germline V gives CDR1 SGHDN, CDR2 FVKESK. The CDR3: CASSQYPGTGPINTEAFF. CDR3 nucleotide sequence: TGTGCCAGCAGCCAGTATCCCGGGACAGGGCCAATTAACACTGAAGCTTTCTTT.

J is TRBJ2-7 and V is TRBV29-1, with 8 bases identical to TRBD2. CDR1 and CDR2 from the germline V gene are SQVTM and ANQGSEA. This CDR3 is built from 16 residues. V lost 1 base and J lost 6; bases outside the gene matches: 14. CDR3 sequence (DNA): TGCAGCGTTGAAGTTGGCGGGGCGGGAGGACTAGTCGAGCAGTACTTC. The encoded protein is CSVEVGGAGGLVEQYF.

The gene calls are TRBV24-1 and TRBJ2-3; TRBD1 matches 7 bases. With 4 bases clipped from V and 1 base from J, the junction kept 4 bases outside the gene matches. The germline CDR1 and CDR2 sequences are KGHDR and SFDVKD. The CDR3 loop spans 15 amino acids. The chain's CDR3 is CATSETGTGTDTQYF. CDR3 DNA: TGTGCCACCAGTGAAACCGGGACAGGCACAGATACGCAGTATTTT.

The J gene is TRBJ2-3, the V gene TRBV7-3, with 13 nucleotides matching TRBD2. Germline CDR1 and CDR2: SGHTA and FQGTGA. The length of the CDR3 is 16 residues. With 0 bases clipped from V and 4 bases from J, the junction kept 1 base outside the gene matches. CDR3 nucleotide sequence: TGTGCCAGCAGCTTAACCGGGACTAGCGGGGCAGATACGCAGTATTTT. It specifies CASSLTGTSGADTQYF.

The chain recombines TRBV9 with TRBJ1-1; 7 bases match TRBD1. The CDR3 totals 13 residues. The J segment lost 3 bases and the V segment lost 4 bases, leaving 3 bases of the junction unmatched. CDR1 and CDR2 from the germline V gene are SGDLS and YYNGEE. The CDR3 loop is CASSLGQYTEAFF. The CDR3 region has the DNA TGTGCCAGCAGCTTGGGACAGTACACTGAAGCTTTCTTT.

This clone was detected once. DNA of the CDR3: TGTGCCAGCTCGACCGTGCGACGATCCGGGACAGGGAAGTTCGGGGAGCAGTACTTC. Protein: CASSTVRRSGTGKFGEQYF. The chain employs TRBV18 and TRBJ2-7; TRBD1 matches at 9 bases. CDR3 size: 19 residues. J was trimmed by 7 bases and V by 6 bases; bases with no gene match: 25. CDR1 is KGHSH and CDR2 is LQKENI in the germline V gene.